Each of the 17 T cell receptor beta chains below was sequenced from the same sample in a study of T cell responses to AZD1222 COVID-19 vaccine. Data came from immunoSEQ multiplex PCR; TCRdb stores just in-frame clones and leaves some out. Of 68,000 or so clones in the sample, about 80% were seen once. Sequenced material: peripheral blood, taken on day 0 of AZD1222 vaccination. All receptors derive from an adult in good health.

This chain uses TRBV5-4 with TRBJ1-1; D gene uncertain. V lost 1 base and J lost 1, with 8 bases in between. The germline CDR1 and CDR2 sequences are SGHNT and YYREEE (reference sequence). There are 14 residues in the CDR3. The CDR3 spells CASSLTQRNTEAFF. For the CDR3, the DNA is TGTGCCAGCAGCTTGACACAGAGGAACACTGAAGCTTTCTTT.

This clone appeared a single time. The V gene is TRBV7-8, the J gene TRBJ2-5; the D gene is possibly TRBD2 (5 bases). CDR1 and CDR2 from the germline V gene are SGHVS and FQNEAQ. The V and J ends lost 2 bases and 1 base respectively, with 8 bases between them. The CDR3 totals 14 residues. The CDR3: CASSLSGIQETQYF. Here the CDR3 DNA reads TGTGCCAGCAGCTTATCGGGGATCCAAGAGACCCAGTACTTC.

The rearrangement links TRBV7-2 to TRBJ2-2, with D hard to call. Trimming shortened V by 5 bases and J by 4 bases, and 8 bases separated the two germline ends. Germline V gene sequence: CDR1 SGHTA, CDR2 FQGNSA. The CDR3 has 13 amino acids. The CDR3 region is CASSRSSTGELFF. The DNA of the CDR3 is TGTGCCAGCAGCCGGTCGAGCACCGGGGAGCTGTTTTTT. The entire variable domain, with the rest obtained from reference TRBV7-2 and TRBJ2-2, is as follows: GAGVSQSPSNKVTEKGKDVELRCDPISGHTALYWYRQSLGQGLEFLIYFQGNSAPDKSGLPSDRFSAERTGGSVSTLTIQRTQQEDSAVYLCASSRSSTGELFFGEGSRLTVL.

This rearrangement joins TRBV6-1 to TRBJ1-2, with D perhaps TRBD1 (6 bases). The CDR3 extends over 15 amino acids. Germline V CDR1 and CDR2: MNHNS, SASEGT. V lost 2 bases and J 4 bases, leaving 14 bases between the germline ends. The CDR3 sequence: CASSETGGDSYGYTF. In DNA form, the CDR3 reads TGTGCCAGCAGTGAAACCGGGGGCGACTCCTATGGCTACACCTTC.

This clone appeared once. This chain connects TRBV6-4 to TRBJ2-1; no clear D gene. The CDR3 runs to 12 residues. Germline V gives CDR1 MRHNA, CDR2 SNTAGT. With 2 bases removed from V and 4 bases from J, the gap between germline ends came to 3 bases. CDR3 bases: TGTGCCAGCAGTGACACTTACAATGAGCAGTTCTTC. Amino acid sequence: CASSDTYNEQFF.

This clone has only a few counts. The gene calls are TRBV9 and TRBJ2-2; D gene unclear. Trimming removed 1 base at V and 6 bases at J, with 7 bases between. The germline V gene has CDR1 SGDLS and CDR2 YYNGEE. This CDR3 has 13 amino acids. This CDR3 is CASSVRESGELFF. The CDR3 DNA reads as TGTGCCAGCAGCGTACGAGAATCCGGGGAGCTGTTTTTT.

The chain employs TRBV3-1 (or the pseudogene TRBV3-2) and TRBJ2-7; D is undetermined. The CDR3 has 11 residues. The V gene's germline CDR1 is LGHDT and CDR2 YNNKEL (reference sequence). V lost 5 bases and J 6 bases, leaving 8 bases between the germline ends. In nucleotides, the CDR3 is TGTGCCAGCAGCGGTAGCAGCGAGCAGTACTTC. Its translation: CASSGSSEQYF.

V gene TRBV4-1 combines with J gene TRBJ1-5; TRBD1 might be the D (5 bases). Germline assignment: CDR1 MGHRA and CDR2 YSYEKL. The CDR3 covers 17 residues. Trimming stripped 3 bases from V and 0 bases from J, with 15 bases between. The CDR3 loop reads CASSQTRMGDSNQPQHF. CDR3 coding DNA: TGCGCCAGCAGCCAGACCCGGATGGGGGATAGCAATCAGCCCCAGCATTTT.

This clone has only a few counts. DNA for the CDR3: TGTGCCAGCAGTTACCCGAGTTGGAGCCTGGCTACCTACGAGCAGTACTTC. Amino acid sequence: CASSYPSWSLATYEQYF. The chain uses TRBV6-2 or TRBV6-3 and TRBJ2-7; no definite D call. This CDR3 contains 17 residues. Germline assignment: CDR1 MNHEY and CDR2 SVGEGT. Trimming removed 2 bases at V and 2 bases at J, with 19 bases between.

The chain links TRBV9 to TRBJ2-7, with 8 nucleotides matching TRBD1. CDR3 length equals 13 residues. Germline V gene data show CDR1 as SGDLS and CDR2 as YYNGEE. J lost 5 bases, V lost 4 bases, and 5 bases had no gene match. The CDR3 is CASSPRGRDEQYF. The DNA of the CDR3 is TGTGCCAGCAGCCCCAGGGGGCGCGACGAGCAGTACTTC.

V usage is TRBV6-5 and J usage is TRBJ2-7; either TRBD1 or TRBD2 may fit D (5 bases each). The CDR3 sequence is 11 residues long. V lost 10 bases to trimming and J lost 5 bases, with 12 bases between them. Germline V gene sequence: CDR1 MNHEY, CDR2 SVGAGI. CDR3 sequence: CATPPGHEQYF. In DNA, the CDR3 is TGTGCCACGCCCCCGGGACACGAGCAGTACTTC.

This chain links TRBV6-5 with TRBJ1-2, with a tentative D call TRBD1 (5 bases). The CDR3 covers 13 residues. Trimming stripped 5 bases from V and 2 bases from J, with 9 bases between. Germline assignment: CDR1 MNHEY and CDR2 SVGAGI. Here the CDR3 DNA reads TGTGCCAGCAGTCTAGGGGTCAACTATGGCTACACCTTC. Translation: CASSLGVNYGYTF.

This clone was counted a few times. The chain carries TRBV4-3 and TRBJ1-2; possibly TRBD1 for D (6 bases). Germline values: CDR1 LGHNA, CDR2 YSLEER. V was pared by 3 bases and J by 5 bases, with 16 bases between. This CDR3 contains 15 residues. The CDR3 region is CASSQGAGGAYGYTF. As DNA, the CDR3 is TGCGCCAGCAGCCAGGGGGCGGGGGGGGCTTATGGCTACACCTTC.

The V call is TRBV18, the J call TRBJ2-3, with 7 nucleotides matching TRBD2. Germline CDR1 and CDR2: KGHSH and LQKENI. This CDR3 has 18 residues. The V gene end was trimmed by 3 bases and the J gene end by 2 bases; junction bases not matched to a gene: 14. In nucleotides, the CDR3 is TGTGCCAGCTCACCGACGTTTGGGGGGGGTGAGTCCACAGATACGCAGTATTTT. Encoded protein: CASSPTFGGGESTDTQYF.

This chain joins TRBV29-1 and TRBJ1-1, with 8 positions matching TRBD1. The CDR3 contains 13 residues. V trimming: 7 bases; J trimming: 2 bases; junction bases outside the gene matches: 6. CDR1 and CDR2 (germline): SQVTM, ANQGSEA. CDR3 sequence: CSALGQGNTEAFF. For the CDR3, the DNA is TGCAGCGCCCTTGGACAGGGTAACACTGAAGCTTTCTTT.

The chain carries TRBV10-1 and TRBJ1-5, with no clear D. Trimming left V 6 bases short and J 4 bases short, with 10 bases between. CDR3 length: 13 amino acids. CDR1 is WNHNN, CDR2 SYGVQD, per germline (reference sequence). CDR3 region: CASSPGLNQPQHF. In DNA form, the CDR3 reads TGCGCCAGCAGCCCGGGATTGAATCAGCCCCAGCATTTT.

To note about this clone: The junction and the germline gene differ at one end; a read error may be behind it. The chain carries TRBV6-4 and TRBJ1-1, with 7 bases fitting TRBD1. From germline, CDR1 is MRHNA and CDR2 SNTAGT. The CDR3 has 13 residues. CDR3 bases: TGTGCCAGCAGTGCGTCGGAGGGACAGCGGCACGTCTTT. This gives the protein CASSASEGQRHVF.